The T cell receptor beta chain under discussion was sequenced for a study of blood T cell repertoires in COVID-19. The CDR3 covers 14 residues. Germline CDR1 reads SGHDN; CDR2 reads FVKESK. Trimming shortened V by 6 bases and J by 5 bases, and 11 bases separated the two germline ends. In the study's own analysis: For nucleated cells, counts were estimated from reference gene primer amplification. TCRdb keeps only in-frame clones here, not all; method: immunoSEQ multiplex PCR. The D gene and trimming were derived from the DNA, and the V and J assignments and clone size from that table. The table lists almost 200,000 clones, 85% of them singletons.

Material for sequencing was peripheral blood. The J gene is TRBJ1-6, the V gene TRBV14; maybe TRBD1 (5 bases). The TCR comes from a man in his sixties with COVID-19, enrolled during active disease. The CDR3 loop reads CASSRQRDNSPLHF. The CDR3 coding sequence is TGTGCCAGCAGTCGACAGCGTGATAATTCACCCCTCCACTTT. The full variable domain, rest sourced from reference TRBV14 and TRBJ1-6, is EAGVTQFPSHSVIEKGQTVTLRCDPISGHDNLYWYRRVMGKEIKFLLHFVKESKQDESGMPNNRFLAERTGGTYSTLKVQPAELEDSGVYFCASSRQRDNSPLHFGNGTRLTVT.